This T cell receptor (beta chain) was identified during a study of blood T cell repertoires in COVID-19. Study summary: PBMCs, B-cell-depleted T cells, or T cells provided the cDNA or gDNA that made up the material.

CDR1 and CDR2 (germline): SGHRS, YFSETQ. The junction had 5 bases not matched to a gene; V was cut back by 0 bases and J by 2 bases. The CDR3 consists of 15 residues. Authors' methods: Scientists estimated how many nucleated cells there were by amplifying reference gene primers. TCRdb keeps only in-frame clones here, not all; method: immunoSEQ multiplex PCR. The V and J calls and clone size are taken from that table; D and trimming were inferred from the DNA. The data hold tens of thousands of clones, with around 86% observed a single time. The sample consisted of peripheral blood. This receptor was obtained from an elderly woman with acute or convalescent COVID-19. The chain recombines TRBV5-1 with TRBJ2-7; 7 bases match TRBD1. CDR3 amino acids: CASSLADRMTYEQYF. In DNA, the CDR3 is TGCGCCAGCAGCTTGGCGGACAGGATGACCTACGAGCAGTACTTC.